One and the same sample provided the 11 T cell receptor beta chains below, sequenced in a study of CD8+ T cells in alopecia areata. The authors extracted RNA and reverse transcribed it into cDNA as the sequencing template. Sequenced by immunoSEQ multiplex PCR; TCRdb stores in-frame clones only, minus some. Of approximately 150,000 clones listed, approximately 70% are singletons. Source: CD8+ T cells sorted from blood, taken at week 0. The receptor source for this set is a human donor with alopecia areata.

In this sample, this clone turned up a few times. The chain combines TRBV2 with TRBJ2-2; no reliable D call. Germline CDR1 SNHLY, CDR2 FYNNEI. V was trimmed by 2 bases and J by 0 bases, leaving 10 bases between them. The CDR3 sequence is 16 residues long. The DNA of the CDR3 is TGTGCCAGCAGTGAAATGGGCTTCGCGAACACCGGGGAGCTGTTTTTT. It specifies CASSEMGFANTGELFF.

The CDR3 DNA reads as TGTGCCAGTAGTTTGGGGGGAGGGTACAATGAGCAGTTCTTC. This sequence encodes CASSLGGGYNEQFF. This chain links TRBV19 with TRBJ2-1; 7 nucleotides match TRBD2. This CDR3 is built from 14 residues. CDR1 and CDR2 from the germline V gene are LNHDA and SQIVND (reference sequence). Trimming removed 5 bases from V and 4 bases from J; junction bases left unmatched: 5.

The chain links TRBV28 to TRBJ2-7; a possible D gene is TRBD1 (6 bases). Germline CDR1 and CDR2: MDHEN and SYDVKM. This CDR3 has 14 amino acids. The V gene lost 5 bases and the J gene lost 4 bases, with 15 bases spanning the gap. CDR3 nucleotide sequence: TGTGCCAGCAGTCCCCTCGAAGGACAGTACGAGCAGTACTTC. Its translation: CASSPLEGQYEQYF.

Comments on this clone: This sample also contains other DNA sequences that code for the same CDR3. The chain uses TRBV5-4 and TRBJ2-1; D possibly corresponds to TRBD1 (5 bases). Trimming removed 2 bases at V and 2 bases at J, with 5 bases between. The CDR3 has 13 residues. Germline CDR1 SGHNT, CDR2 YYREEE (reference sequence). The CDR3 loop is CASSFRAYNEQFF. The DNA for the CDR3 is TGTGCCAGCAGCTTCAGGGCCTACAATGAGCAGTTCTTC.

The chain joins TRBV7-2 to TRBJ2-5, with D possibly TRBD1 on 6 matching bases. Looked up from germline, CDR1 is SGHTA and CDR2 is FQGNSA. Trimming took 1 base from V and 0 from J, leaving 6 bases between them. This CDR3 is built from 14 residues. CDR3: CASSLGDNQETQYF. CDR3 coding DNA: TGTGCCAGCAGCTTAGGGGACAACCAAGAGACCCAGTACTTC. The full variable domain, completed using reference TRBV7-2 and TRBJ2-5, is GAGVSQSPSNKVTEKGKDVELRCDPISGHTALYWYRQSLGQGLEFLIYFQGNSAPDKSGLPSDRFSAERTGGSVSTLTIQRTQQEDSAVYLCASSLGDNQETQYFGPGTRLLVL.

The chain uses TRBV7-9 and TRBJ2-6, with D hard to call. This CDR3 is 14 amino acids long. Germline assignment: CDR1 SEHNR and CDR2 FQNEAQ (reference sequence). V dropped 10 bases and J dropped 2 bases, with 12 bases sitting between them. CDR3 nucleotide sequence: TGTGCCACCCAAAGTGATACTGGGGCCAACGTCCTGACTTTC. This encodes CATQSDTGANVLTF. The full variable domain, rest sourced from reference TRBV7-9 and TRBJ2-6, is DTGVSQNPRHKITKRGQNVTFRCDPISEHNRLYWYRQTLGQGPEFLTYFQNEAQLEKSRLLSDRFSAERPKGSFSTLEIQRTEQGDSAMYLCATQSDTGANVLTFGAGSRLTVL.

V gene TRBV6-5 combines with J gene TRBJ2-3; unclear D gene. Germline V gene sequence: CDR1 MNHEY, CDR2 SVGAGI. The CDR3 contains 13 residues. Deletions cut 6 bases from V and 4 bases from J, with 11 bases between. The CDR3 DNA sequence: TGTGCCAGCAGGACTTTGAGAGCAGATACGCAGTATTTT. Translation: CASRTLRADTQYF.

V is TRBV5-6 and J is TRBJ1-1, with TRBD1 matching over 8 bases. V lost 4 bases to trimming and J lost 1 base; unmatched junction nucleotides: 3. The CDR3 length is 14 residues. Germline V lookup: CDR1 SGHDT, CDR2 YYEEEE. This CDR3 reads CASSNGQGNTEAFF. CDR3 nucleotide sequence: TGTGCCAGCAGCAACGGACAGGGGAACACTGAAGCTTTCTTT.

V is TRBV4-1 and J is TRBJ1-1, with D possibly matching TRBD1 (6 bases). V gave up 4 bases and J gave up 3 bases, with 30 bases separating them. Germline lookup yields CDR1 MGHRA and CDR2 YSYEKL. CDR3 length equals 20 residues. The CDR3 coding sequence is TGCGCCAGCAGCCCTCGACCCCGGGACATCATGAAGGGAGGTGACACTGAAGCTTTCTTT. Amino acid sequence: CASSPRPRDIMKGGDTEAFF.

J is TRBJ2-5 and V is TRBV27; maybe TRBD2 (6 bases). The CDR3 length is 13 residues. Germline CDR1 is MNHEY and CDR2 is SMNVEV (reference sequence). V was shortened by 6 bases and J by 5 bases, with 13 bases between the two germline ends. CDR3 DNA sequence: TGTGCCAGCAGACTAGCTGGAAGGGAGACCCAGTACTTC. Amino acid sequence: CASRLAGRETQYF.

This chain connects TRBV27 to TRBJ1-3; D ambiguous. This CDR3 is 15 amino acids long. Germline CDR1 MNHEY, CDR2 SMNVEV (reference sequence). The V and J ends lost 2 bases and 3 bases respectively, with 11 bases between them. As DNA, the CDR3 is TGTGCCAGCAGTTTAGCAAAAGGAGGTGGAAACACCATATATTTT. It encodes CASSLAKGGGNTIYF.